Sequencing of this T cell receptor beta chain was carried out in a study of cytomegalovirus exposure and HLA in healthy donors. A word on this clone: Its target is not known.

Losses at the gene ends were 0 bases for V and 7 bases for J; bases not matched to a gene: 11. The germline gives CDR1 SGHDN, CDR2 FVKESK. This CDR3 is built from 17 residues. Study-wide results and caveats: The study recorded 164 TCR beta chains that were cytomegalovirus-associated.

Assay: immunoSEQ multiplex PCR; the TCRdb copy retains only in-frame clones and omits some. The table shows 150,000 to 200,000 clones, with around 85% occurring only once. This clonotype was obtained from a man between 18 and 35 years old in good health and CMV-seropositive. Source material: PBMCs. The chain employs TRBV14 and TRBJ2-1; 8 bases line up with TRBD2. The CDR3 loop is CASSQDRSGGWGNEQFF. The DNA for the CDR3 is TGTGCCAGCAGCCAAGATAGGAGCGGGGGCTGGGGGAATGAGCAGTTCTTC. Based on the CDR3 plus reference TRBV14 and TRBJ2-1, the full variable domain is EAGVTQFPSHSVIEKGQTVTLRCDPISGHDNLYWYRRVMGKEIKFLLHFVKESKQDESGMPNNRFLAERTGGTYSTLKVQPAELEDSGVYFCASSQDRSGGWGNEQFFGPGTRLTVL.